This TCR beta chain derives from a study of beta chain features in type 1 diabetes listed by TCRdb under 2018. Concerning the study at large: Mean age, gender distribution, total cell number and subset yield were not different between patients and healthy donors. A total of some 100,000,000 sorted cells were examined across all samples, and the number of cells per subset was strongly correlated with RNA yield. The study compared TCRB repertoires of sorted circulating CD4+ T cell subsets between recently diagnosed type 1 diabetes patients and matched healthy donors. Regulatory and stem cell-like memory subsets were isolated from only 8 patients and about 8 healthy donors, whereas naive and central memory subsets came from all 30 or so donors.

General findings and caveats noted by the study authors: Type 1 diabetes patients showed a moderate but significant shortening of TCRB CDR3 length in all four CD4+ subsets. Patients with type 1 diabetes made fewer insertions and deleted more nucleotides at VDJ recombination sites, implying thymic rearrangement abnormalities. Shorter templates might have been favored by PCR, but patient and control samples were amplified and corrected together, so both groups would have been affected equally by any skew. Naive, central memory and regulatory TCRB repertoires appeared more similar among patients than among healthy donors. Because cDNA rather than genomic DNA was sequenced, highly expressing activated cells could have been over-represented, although no difference in activation and CD3 levels was found between groups. HLA sub-analyses involved small numbers of individuals, so any influence of HLA type on TCRB rearrangement remained unresolved.

In its sample, this clone was seen a few times. The target of this receptor is not known. Base qualities are not at hand, and no much larger clone is one base apart. The High Capacity cDNA Reverse Transcription Kit was used to reverse transcribe all of the isolated RNA, meaning that expressed TCRB transcripts were what got sequenced. Naive, central memory and regulatory T cell samples underwent deep immunoSEQ sequencing, averaging about 3.57 million total reads per sample. After sorted cells were lysed in RLT buffer, RNA was extracted with DNase-treated RNeasy Micro or Mini kits, with the choice depending on cell number. Each cell subset was processed on its own to prevent cross-contamination, while patient and healthy donor samples were processed together. The immunoSEQ multiplex PCR was used to amplify TCRB sequences from cDNA, yielding 87-bp fragments that span the CDR3 region. Sequencing of the amplicons was done on the Illumina HiSeq platform. The authors processed their data as follows. PCR bias was corrected computationally using synthetic template baselines, and reads within Hamming distance 2 were collapsed, with unmergeable singletons discarded. Reads were aligned against IMGT to assign V, D and J genes, CDR3 length and insertions or deletions at six rearrangement sites. Within each subset, clonotype counts were normalized to sorted cell number, after which true diversity and Gini coefficients were computed with the tcR R package. Repertoire sharing was quantified using the overlap coefficient calculated on TCRB nucleotide sequences. As a proxy for the pre-selection repertoire, out-of-frame TCRB sequences from naive cells were analyzed. The clones in this table, taken by TCRdb from immuneACCESS, are in-frame only. Not every clone is retained; where verified, under half of the shortfall comes from an unresolved V gene, and the cause of the rest is unknown. The D gene and trimming were derived from the DNA, and the V and J assignments and clone size from that table. Within this sample are 350,000 to 400,000 clones, with less than 15% of them counted one time only. Under 0.02% of the sample rests with the top ten.

The CDR3 numbers 14 residues from cysteine through phenylalanine. The only DNA kept is the CDR3, 42 bases in frame from the first base. V has 6 bases trimmed and J has 0 bases trimmed; junction bases matching no gene number 3. Via the germline V gene, CDR1 is MNHEY and CDR2 SVGAGI. A single peripheral blood draw of around 120 mL on average was collected from each donor into heparinised tubes. Using a panel that included CD45RO, CCR7, CD25, CD127, CD95 and CD27, naive, central memory, regulatory and stem cell-like memory CD4+ T cells were sorted on a BD FACSAria II. Every sorted population had a purity above 95%. Right away, PBMCs were isolated by Lymphoprep density gradient centrifugation and were stained directly, with no culture step. To minimize batch effects, samples were stained and sorted in pairs, one healthy donor with one patient per experiment.

This receptor chain uses TRBV6-5 and TRBJ2-7, with TRBD1 matching 9 junction bases. Sequenced: naive CD4+ T cells from blood. The cell subset or site label for this specimen denotes: true naive CD4+ T cells. The clonotype comes from a woman under 30 in good health. The DNA is TGTGCCAGCAGGGGGACAGGGAGCTCCTACGAGCAGTACTTC. Its coded protein is CASRGTGSSYEQYF.